This T cell receptor (beta chain) was recorded in a study of CD4+ T cells in melanoma. In this sample, this clone turned up once. V was clipped by 5 bases and J by 7 bases; unmatched bases: 8. This CDR3 has 13 residues. Per the germline V gene, CDR1 is LNHNV and CDR2 is YYDKDF (reference sequence). Repertoires were generated with immunoSEQ multiplex PCR, while TCRdb's copy carries only in-frame clones and drops some. The sample shows more than 90,000 clones, approximately 90% of them seen only once. The sequence derives from a human donor with melanoma. Sample: peripheral blood. The chain uses TRBV15 and TRBJ2-7, with 7 bases aligning to TRBD1. The CDR3 protein is CATSLNRGGEQYF. The CDR3 DNA sequence: TGTGCCACCAGCCTTAACAGGGGTGGGGAGCAGTACTTC.